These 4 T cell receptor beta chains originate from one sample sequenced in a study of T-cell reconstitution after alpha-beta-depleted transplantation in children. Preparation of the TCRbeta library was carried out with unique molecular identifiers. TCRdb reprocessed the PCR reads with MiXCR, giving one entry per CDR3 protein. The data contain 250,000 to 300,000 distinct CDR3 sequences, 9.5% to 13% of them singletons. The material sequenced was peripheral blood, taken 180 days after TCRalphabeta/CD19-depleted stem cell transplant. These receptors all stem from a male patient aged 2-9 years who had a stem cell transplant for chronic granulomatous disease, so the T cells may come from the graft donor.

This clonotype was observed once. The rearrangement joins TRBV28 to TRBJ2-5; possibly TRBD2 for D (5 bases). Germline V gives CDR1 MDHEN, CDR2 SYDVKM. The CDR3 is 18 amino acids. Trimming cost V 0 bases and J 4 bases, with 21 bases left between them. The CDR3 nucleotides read TGTGCCAGCAGTTTATGGTCTGGCTCTTGGGGAGTCCCAGAGACCCAGTACTTC. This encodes CASSLWSGSWGVPETQYF.

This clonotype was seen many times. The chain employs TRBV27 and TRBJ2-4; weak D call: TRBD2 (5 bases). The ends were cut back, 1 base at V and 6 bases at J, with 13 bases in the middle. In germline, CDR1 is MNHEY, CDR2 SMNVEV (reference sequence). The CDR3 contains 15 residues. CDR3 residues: CASSLLGDGRNIQYF. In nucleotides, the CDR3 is TGTGCCAGCAGTTTATTGGGCGATGGGAGAAACATTCAGTACTTC.

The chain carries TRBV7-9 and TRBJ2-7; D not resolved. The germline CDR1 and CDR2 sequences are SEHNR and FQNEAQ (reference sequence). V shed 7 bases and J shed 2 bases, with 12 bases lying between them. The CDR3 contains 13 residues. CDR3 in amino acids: CASTFSGTYEQYF. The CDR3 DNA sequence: TGTGCCAGCACCTTCAGTGGGACCTACGAGCAGTACTTC.

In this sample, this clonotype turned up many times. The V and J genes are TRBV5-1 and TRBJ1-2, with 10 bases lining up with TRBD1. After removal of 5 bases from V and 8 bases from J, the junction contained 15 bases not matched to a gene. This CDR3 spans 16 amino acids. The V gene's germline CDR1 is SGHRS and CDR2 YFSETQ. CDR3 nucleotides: TGCGCCAGCAGTTTGACAGGGGGCGCGAGGGAACGAGGCTACACCTTC. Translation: CASSLTGGARERGYTF. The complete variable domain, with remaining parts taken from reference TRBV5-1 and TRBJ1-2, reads KAGVTQTPRYLIKTRGQQVTLSCSPISGHRSVSWYQQTPGQGLQFLFEYFSETQRNKGNFPGRFSGRQFSNSRSEMNVSTLELGDSALYLCASSLTGGARERGYTFGSGTRLTVV.